The rows below give T cell receptor beta chains drawn from one sample of a study of cytomegalovirus exposure and HLA in healthy donors. Using immunoSEQ multiplex PCR, the repertoire was profiled, and TCRdb retains in-frame clones only, with some absent. The sample yields over 150,000 clones, approximately 81% seen once. Sequencing used PBMCs. These receptors were obtained from a man younger than 35 in good health and CMV-seropositive. Both conserved end residues are part of each CDR3. Fields, in order: clone size, V gene, J gene, D gene, CDR3 DNA, CDR3 protein. D genes are given only for firm matches. Some rows have no size entry. The others give once, few or many, or a class for an expanded clone.

>-|TRBV5-1|TRBJ2-1|TRBD1
TGCGCCAGCAGCTTAAATACCGGGACAGGGGTTAATGAGCAGTTCTTC
CASSLNTGTGVNEQFF
>-|TRBV2|TRBJ1-2|-
TGTGCCAGCAGTATTTTAAGGAGCGACAACTATGGCTACACCTTC
CASSILRSDNYGYTF
>-|TRBV5-4|TRBJ1-4|-
TGTGCCAGCAACAGACCTGGGGGGAATGAAAAACTGTTTTTT
CASNRPGGNEKLFF
>-|TRBV19|TRBJ1-1|TRBD1
TGTGCCAGTAGTATCTTGTTCGGGACAGGGGGAAGTCGCACTGAAGCTTTCTTT
CASSILFGTGGSRTEAFF
>-|TRBV23-1|TRBJ2-7|-
TGCGCCAGCAACGTTCATCGACAGGTTAACTCCTACGAGCAGTACTTC
CASNVHRQVNSYEQYF
>-|TRBV30|TRBJ2-5|-
TGTGCCTGGAGTGTGAGAGGGTGGTACCAAGAGGCCCAGTACTTC
CAWSVRGWYQEAQYF
>-|TRBV29-1|TRBJ1-1|-
TGCAGCGTTGTTTACGGCTTGAGGACTGAAGCTTTCTTT
CSVVYGLRTEAFF
>-|TRBV2|TRBJ2-1|-
TGTGCCAGCAGTTATGTCCCCAATGAGCAGTTCTTC
CASSYVPNEQFF
>-|TRBV27|TRBJ1-2|-
TGTGCCAGCAGTCCCCGGGGGGCGCTGGGCAGCTATGGCTACACCTTC
CASSPRGALGSYGYTF
>-|TRBV29-1|TRBJ2-7|-
TGCAGCGTTGAGGACAGTTCCTACGAGCAGTACTTC
CSVEDSSYEQYF
>-|TRBV28|TRBJ1-3|-
TGTGCCAGCAGATCGGCCGGGTCCATATCTGGAAACACCATATATTTT
CASRSAGSISGNTIYF
>-|TRBV5-1|TRBJ2-7|TRBD2
TGCGCCAGCAGCTTGGCCGCTAGCGGGGGCTACGAGCAGTACTTC
CASSLAASGGYEQYF
>-|TRBV27|TRBJ2-1|-
TGTGCCAGCAGCCCGGGATATGAGCAGTTCTTC
CASSPGYEQFF
>-|TRBV7-8|TRBJ2-1|-
TGTGCCAGCAGCCCTTCGCGGGTACCCGACAATGAGCAGTTCTTC
CASSPSRVPDNEQFF
>-|TRBV30|TRBJ1-5|TRBD1
TGTGCCTGGAGCAAGGTAGGGGGCGAAGGTCCCCAGCATTTT
CAWSKVGGEGPQHF
>-|TRBV28|TRBJ2-7|-
TGTGCCAGCAGGGGGCCGACCTACGAGCAGTACTTC
CASRGPTYEQYF
>-|TRBV5-1|TRBJ2-1|TRBD1
TGCGCCAGCAGCCCGGGGACAGGGTGGAATGAGCAGTTCTTC
CASSPGTGWNEQFF
>-|TRBV6-1|TRBJ1-3|TRBD1
TGTGCCAGCAGTGCTGGGACAGGGGGTCCTGGAAACACCATATATTTT
CASSAGTGGPGNTIYF
>-|TRBV14|TRBJ1-4|-
TGTGCCAGCAGCCAAAATCGGGGGGAAAAACTGTTTTTT
CASSQNRGEKLFF
>-|TRBV9|TRBJ2-1|TRBD1
TGTGCCAGCAGCGTAGGGACAGGGGCGCAGTTCTTC
CASSVGTGAQFF
>-|TRBV11-2|TRBJ2-7|TRBD2
TGTGCCAGCAGCTTAGGTCTAGCGGGGGAAGACGAGCAGTACTTC
CASSLGLAGEDEQYF
>once|TRBV30|TRBJ2-2|-
TGTGCCTGGAGTCAGGGCAACACCGGGGAGCTGTTTTTT
CAWSQGNTGELFF
>-|TRBV6-1|TRBJ1-1|-
TGTGCCACCACTCCTATCAGGGTCATGAACACTGAAGCTTTCTTT
CATTPIRVMNTEAFF
>-|TRBV4-1|TRBJ1-5|TRBD1
TGCGCCAGCAGCCCAACAGGGGGCGGACAGCCCCAGCATTTT
CASSPTGGGQPQHF